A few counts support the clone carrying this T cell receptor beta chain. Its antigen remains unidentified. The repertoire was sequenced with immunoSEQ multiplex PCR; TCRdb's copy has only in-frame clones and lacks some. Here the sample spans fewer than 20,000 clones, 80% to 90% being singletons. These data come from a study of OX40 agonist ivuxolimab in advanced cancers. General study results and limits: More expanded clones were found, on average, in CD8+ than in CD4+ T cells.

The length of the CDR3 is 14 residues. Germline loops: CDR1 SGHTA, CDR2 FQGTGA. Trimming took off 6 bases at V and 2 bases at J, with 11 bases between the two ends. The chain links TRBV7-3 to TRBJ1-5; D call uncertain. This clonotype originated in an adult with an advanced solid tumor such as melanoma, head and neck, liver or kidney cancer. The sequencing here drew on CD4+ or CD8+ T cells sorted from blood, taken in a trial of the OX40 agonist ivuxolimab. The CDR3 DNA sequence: TGTGCCAGCAGGGGGTCCGGGGGCAATCAGCCCCAGCATTTT. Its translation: CASRGSGGNQPQHF.